This TCR beta chain was sequenced for a study of blood T cell repertoires in COVID-19. Study-wide background: The origin of the acute and convalescent COVID-19 samples was the United States, Italy and Spain. Sources were T cells, B-cell-depleted T cells, or PBMCs; the material itself was cDNA or gDNA.

The sample holds one count of this clone. Germline CDR1 and CDR2: ENHRY and SYGVKD. This CDR3 has 10 residues. Under the authors' procedure: Reference gene primer amplification gave nucleated cell count estimates. Sequenced by immunoSEQ multiplex PCR; TCRdb stores in-frame clones only, minus some. D and trimming come from the DNA, and the V and J calls and clone size come from that table. The sample lists 150,000 to 200,000 clones; around 90% were seen once. The receptor comes from a man between 35 and 55 years old with active or convalescent COVID-19. The chain combines TRBV10-3 with TRBJ2-5; tentatively, D is TRBD2 (5 bases). The sequencing sample was made of peripheral blood. CDR3 amino acids: CATGEETQYF. In DNA, the CDR3 is TGTGCGACTGGGGAGGAGACCCAGTACTTC.